Each of the 32 T cell receptor beta chains below was sequenced from the same sample in a study of radiation and T cells in renal cell carcinoma. Assay: immunoSEQ multiplex PCR; the TCRdb copy retains only in-frame clones and omits some. The top ten clones hold 33% of a sample with about 18,000 clones, approximately 59% of them seen once. This sample's treatment: treatment-naive control, cytoreductive nephrectomy. The material sequenced was tumor tissue, taken from a patient whose treatment was nephrectomy without radiotherapy. These receptors originate from a man aged 50-59 years with renal cell carcinoma.

This clone was counted only a few times. The chain couples TRBV30 to TRBJ2-3; 10 nucleotides agree with TRBD2. Germline V gene lookup returns CDR1 GTSNPN and CDR2 SVGIG (reference sequence). V lost 0 bases to trimming and J lost 7 bases; unmatched junction nucleotides: 10. The CDR3 covers 16 residues. The CDR3 reads CAWSVGASGRQNTQYF. The DNA of the CDR3 is TGTGCCTGGAGTGTCGGGGCTAGCGGGAGACAAAATACGCAGTATTTT.

The chain couples TRBV6-1 to TRBJ2-7; 7 bases align to TRBD1. V was pared by 1 base and J by 1 base, with 4 bases of the junction left unmatched. Germline V gene lookup returns CDR1 MNHNS and CDR2 SASEGT. This CDR3 comprises 15 residues. Written as DNA, the CDR3 is TGTGCCAGCAGTGAAGTTCAGACAGGGTCCTACGAGCAGTACTTC. This sequence encodes CASSEVQTGSYEQYF.

Within the sample, this clone is medium-sized. V usage is TRBV25-1 and J usage is TRBJ1-2, with D perhaps TRBD1 (6 bases). CDR1 MGHDK and CDR2 SYGVNS come from the germline V gene. CDR3 size: 14 residues. Trimming took off 5 bases at V and 6 bases at J, with 16 bases between the two ends. The CDR3 loop is CASSLSRGTHGYTF. CDR3 DNA sequence: TGTGCCAGCAGTCTGAGTAGGGGGACCCATGGCTACACCTTC.

This chain uses TRBV30 with TRBJ1-2; D gene uncertain. Looked up from germline, CDR1 is GTSNPN and CDR2 is SVGIG (reference sequence). This CDR3 is built from 11 residues. V lost 0 bases and J 6 bases, leaving 5 bases between the germline ends. CDR3 loop: CAWSVQNGYTF. In DNA, the CDR3 is TGTGCCTGGAGTGTACAGAATGGCTACACCTTC. Using reference TRBV30 and TRBJ1-2 for the parts outside the CDR3, the full variable domain is SQTIHQWPATLVQPVGSPLSLECTVEGTSNPNLYWYRQAAGRGLQLLFYSVGIGQISSEVPQNLSASRPQDRQFILSSKKLLLSDSGFYLCAWSVQNGYTFGSGTRLTVV.

The rearrangement joins TRBV7-2 to TRBJ1-1; TRBD1 is a possible D gene (6 bases). The germline V and J ends were trimmed by 5 bases and 6 bases, with 13 bases remaining between them. This CDR3 is built from 13 residues. The germline V gene has CDR1 SGHTA and CDR2 FQGNSA. CDR3 DNA: TGTGCCAGCAGCGTAGTAGAGGGGGCTGAAGCTTTCTTT. It codes for CASSVVEGAEAFF.

This clone was seen more than once but under ten times. The chain uses TRBV7-9 and TRBJ1-1; 7 bases match TRBD1. This CDR3 contains 14 residues. CDR1 and CDR2 from the germline V gene are SEHNR and FQNEAQ (reference sequence). V shed 7 bases and J 1 base; nucleotides not matched to a gene: 6. The CDR3 reads CASTFRQGNTEAFF. The CDR3 DNA sequence: TGTGCCAGCACCTTCCGACAGGGGAACACTGAAGCTTTCTTT.

The chain recombines TRBV28 with TRBJ1-3; D ambiguous. The germline gives CDR1 MDHEN, CDR2 SYDVKM. This CDR3 is built from 10 residues. Trimming pared 2 bases from V and 7 bases from J, leaving 0 bases between. CDR3 in DNA: TGTGCCAGCAGTTTAAACACCATATATTTT. As protein: CASSLNTIYF.

V usage is TRBV9 and J usage is TRBJ1-4; possible D gene TRBD1, 5 bases. The CDR3 is made up of 17 amino acids. Trimming shortened V by 3 bases and J by 4 bases, and 19 bases separated the two germline ends. Germline loops: CDR1 SGDLS, CDR2 YYNGEE. CDR3 bases: TGTGCCAGCAGCGCCTCCCCAATCGGGACCTTTAATGAAAAACTGTTTTTT. This translates into CASSASPIGTFNEKLFF.

There are a few counts of this clone. J is TRBJ2-5 and V is TRBV19, with 7 bases matching TRBD1. Germline V gene sequence: CDR1 LNHDA, CDR2 SQIVND (reference sequence). The V segment lost 3 bases and the J segment 4 bases; nucleotides outside the gene matches: 8. The CDR3 has 15 residues. CDR3 amino acids: CASSIITRGRETQYF. Written as DNA, the CDR3 is TGTGCCAGTAGTATTATCACCAGGGGGAGAGAGACCCAGTACTTC.

This clone was observed a few times. The gene calls are TRBV5-4 and TRBJ2-3; D unclear. The CDR3 consists of 16 residues. V was pared by 1 base and J by 1 base, with 13 bases between. Germline V gene data show CDR1 as SGHNT and CDR2 as YYREEE (reference sequence). The CDR3 sequence: CASSLNRQVRTDTQYF. CDR3 nucleotides: TGTGCCAGCAGCTTGAATCGGCAGGTTCGCACAGATACGCAGTATTTT.

The rearrangement links TRBV18 to TRBJ1-4; D not resolved. Trimming shortened V by 2 bases and J by 3 bases, and 7 bases separated the two germline ends. CDR1 KGHSH and CDR2 LQKENI come from the germline V gene. This CDR3 spans 14 amino acids. The CDR3 spells CASSPIQSNEKLFF. In DNA form, the CDR3 reads TGTGCCAGCTCACCAATCCAGTCTAATGAAAAACTGTTTTTT.

The V and J genes are TRBV4-3 and TRBJ2-3, with D unresolved. The CDR3 has 15 amino acids. The V gene lost 4 bases and the J gene lost 4 bases, with 15 bases spanning the gap. CDR1 is LGHNA and CDR2 is YSLEER in the germline V gene. As DNA, the CDR3 is TGCGCCAGCAGCCCCCTCCTAACGGCCCCAGATACGCAGTATTTT. Residues: CASSPLLTAPDTQYF.

Many counts were recorded for this clone. The chain has TRBV30 and TRBJ1-1, with TRBD1 as a possible D gene (6 bases). The CDR3 totals 14 residues. Germline CDR1 reads GTSNPN; CDR2 reads SVGIG (reference sequence). The germline V and J ends were trimmed by 1 base and 1 base, with 10 bases remaining between them. This CDR3 reads CAWSEGHWNTEAFF. CDR3 sequence (DNA): TGTGCCTGGAGTGAGGGACATTGGAACACTGAAGCTTTCTTT.

This clone appeared a few times. The chain carries TRBV7-8 and TRBJ1-1; D not resolved. This CDR3 is built from 15 residues. The V end was cut by 2 bases, the J end by 0 bases, with 10 bases between. CDR1 SGHVS and CDR2 FQNEAQ come from the germline V gene. Here the CDR3 DNA reads TGTGCCAGCAGCTTACTGGGGAGTCTGAACACTGAAGCTTTCTTT. Amino acids: CASSLLGSLNTEAFF.

This sequence joins TRBV6-5 and TRBJ1-1, with a tentative D call TRBD1 (5 bases). CDR1 and CDR2 (germline): MNHEY, SVGAGI. The germline V and J ends were trimmed by 7 bases and 2 bases, with 17 bases remaining between them. The CDR3 length is 15 residues. The CDR3: CASIGHRDLNTEAFF. The CDR3 DNA reads TGTGCCAGCATCGGACACCGGGACTTAAACACTGAAGCTTTCTTT.

This chain joins TRBV19 and TRBJ2-5; tentatively, D is TRBD1 (6 bases). CDR1 and CDR2 (germline): LNHDA, SQIVND (reference sequence). Trimming stripped 6 bases from V and 7 bases from J, with 15 bases between. The CDR3 sequence is 13 residues long. The DNA of the CDR3 is TGTGCCAGTAGCCGCGGACAGTTAGTGACCCAGTACTTC. This sequence encodes CASSRGQLVTQYF.

V gene TRBV7-2 combines with J gene TRBJ1-6; 7 bases match TRBD1. V lost 3 bases and J lost 7; bases outside the gene matches: 6. The V gene's germline CDR1 is SGHTA and CDR2 FQGNSA. The CDR3 is made up of 15 amino acids. The CDR3 DNA follows: TGTGCCAGCAGCTTGGCGGGAGGGGGCAATTCACCCCTCCACTTT. Protein product: CASSLAGGGNSPLHF. Full variable domain (rest looked up from reference TRBV7-2 and TRBJ1-6): GAGVSQSPSNKVTEKGKDVELRCDPISGHTALYWYRQSLGQGLEFLIYFQGNSAPDKSGLPSDRFSAERTGGSVSTLTIQRTQQEDSAVYLCASSLAGGGNSPLHFGNGTRLTVT.

The chain has TRBV4-2 and TRBJ1-5; D gene unclear. Germline V gives CDR1 LGHNA, CDR2 YNFKEQ. Trimming stripped 0 bases from V and 4 bases from J, with 13 bases between. There are 16 residues in the CDR3. The CDR3 DNA reads TGTGCCAGCAGCCAAGAACGAGGCAGGCTTAATCAGCCCCAGCATTTT. Its protein product is CASSQERGRLNQPQHF.

This clone has just a few counts. The CDR3 nucleotides are TGTGCCAGCAGGGGGACCAACTCCTACGAGCAGTACTTC. This sequence encodes CASRGTNSYEQYF. This sequence joins TRBV6-5 and TRBJ2-7; the D call may be TRBD1 or TRBD2 (5 bases each). V was trimmed by 6 bases and J by 0 bases, leaving 9 bases between them. Germline CDR1 MNHEY, CDR2 SVGAGI. The CDR3 spans 13 residues.

The chain carries TRBV18 and TRBJ2-5, with D uncertain. Per the germline V gene, CDR1 is KGHSH and CDR2 is LQKENI. With 2 bases removed from V and 9 bases from J, the gap between germline ends came to 7 bases. The CDR3 covers 11 residues. The CDR3 DNA sequence: TGTGCCAGCTCACCAGGGTTGTCCCAGTACTTC. This codes for CASSPGLSQYF.

The chain combines TRBV2 with TRBJ1-6; 8 bases match TRBD1. CDR3 size: 14 residues. The germline V gene encodes CDR1 SNHLY and CDR2 FYNNEI. The V segment lost 9 bases and the J segment 6 bases; nucleotides outside the gene matches: 7. CDR3 sequence reads: CASGQGNSNSPLHF. Written as DNA, the CDR3 is TGTGCCAGTGGACAGGGAAATTCTAATTCACCCCTCCACTTT.

DNA for the CDR3: TGCGCCAGCAGTGAGTCGACAGACAATCAGCCCCAGCATTTT. This translates into CASSESTDNQPQHF. The chain is built from TRBV10-2 and TRBJ1-5; D possibly corresponds to TRBD1 (5 bases). Trimming cost V 0 bases and J 3 bases, with 6 bases left between them. Germline V gene lookup returns CDR1 WSHSY and CDR2 SAAADI. The CDR3 is 14 amino acids.

The chain joins TRBV5-1 to TRBJ1-2; D is perhaps TRBD1 (6 bases). Trimming left V 5 bases short and J 2 bases short, with 7 bases between. The CDR3 length is 12 residues. Germline assignment: CDR1 SGHRS and CDR2 YFSETQ. The CDR3 DNA reads as TGCGCCAGCAGGGGGGGCAACTATGGCTACACCTTC. This translates into CASRGGNYGYTF. The full variable domain, in which reference TRBV5-1 and TRBJ1-2 provide the parts outside the CDR3, is KAGVTQTPRYLIKTRGQQVTLSCSPISGHRSVSWYQQTPGQGLQFLFEYFSETQRNKGNFPGRFSGRQFSNSRSEMNVSTLELGDSALYLCASRGGNYGYTFGSGTRLTVV.

The chain is built from TRBV4-2 and TRBJ1-2; the match to TRBD1 covers 8 bases. The germline V gene encodes CDR1 LGHNA and CDR2 YNFKEQ. J was trimmed by 2 bases and V by 4 bases; bases with no gene match: 3. This CDR3 is built from 14 residues. CDR3 DNA sequence: TGTGCCAGCAGCCTACAGGGGGAGAACTATGGCTACACCTTC. Translated: CASSLQGENYGYTF.

This clone was recorded only once. A junction boundary mismatches the germline segment, possibly from a read error. This sequence joins TRBV4-1 and TRBJ1-1, with D unclear. This CDR3 has 13 amino acids. Germline CDR1 and CDR2: MGHRA and YSYEKL. CDR3 amino acids: CASSFGMNTEAFF. The CDR3 coding sequence is TGTGCCAGCAGTTTCGGTATGAACACTGAAGCTTTCTTT.

This clone came up a few times. The genes are TRBV6-5 and TRBJ1-6; D unclear. CDR1 and CDR2 (germline): MNHEY, SVGAGI. V was trimmed by 0 bases and J by 7 bases, leaving 10 bases between them. The CDR3 loop spans 15 amino acids. CDR3 region: CASSYSIGSNSPLHF. CDR3 coding DNA: TGTGCCAGCAGTTACTCGATAGGGTCCAATTCACCCCTCCACTTT.

The chain combines TRBV19 with TRBJ2-7, with D possibly matching TRBD1 (5 bases). Between the trimmed V and J ends, which lost 6 bases and 5 bases, there was a span of 14 bases. The CDR3 sequence is 13 residues long. Per the germline V gene, CDR1 is LNHDA and CDR2 is SQIVND (reference sequence). This CDR3 reads CASRDTLVDEQYF. The CDR3 bases are TGTGCCAGTAGGGACACCCTGGTGGACGAGCAGTACTTC.

DNA for the CDR3: TGTGCCAGCAGCTTTAGAGCCGGGACAGCGGAATATGGCTACACCTTC. It specifies CASSFRAGTAEYGYTF. The chain recombines TRBV7-8 with TRBJ1-2; 7 nucleotides agree with TRBD1. The germline CDR1 and CDR2 sequences are SGHVS and FQNEAQ. Trimming removed 3 bases from V and 5 bases from J; junction bases left unmatched: 12. There are 16 residues in the CDR3.

The chain uses TRBV18 and TRBJ1-5; D is perhaps TRBD1 (5 bases). CDR1 and CDR2 from the germline V gene are KGHSH and LQKENI. V lost 4 bases to trimming and J lost 5 bases, with 15 bases between them. This CDR3 is 15 amino acids long. The CDR3 is CASSLGTRQDQPQHF. As DNA, the CDR3 is TGTGCCAGCTCACTCGGGACTCGTCAGGATCAGCCCCAGCATTTT.

The J gene is TRBJ2-7, the V gene TRBV5-1; D call uncertain. The CDR3 loop spans 13 amino acids. From germline, CDR1 is SGHRS and CDR2 YFSETQ. The V and J ends lost 7 bases and 2 bases respectively, with 13 bases between them. Here the CDR3 DNA reads TGCGCCAGCCACCAGGCACCTACCTACGAGCAGTACTTC. Protein sequence: CASHQAPTYEQYF.

The gene calls are TRBV5-4 and TRBJ2-7; maybe TRBD1 (8 bases). V lost 1 base to trimming and J lost 6 bases, with 14 bases between them. The germline gives CDR1 SGHNT, CDR2 YYREEE (reference sequence). This CDR3 contains 14 residues. The CDR3 DNA reads as TGTGCCAGCAGCTTGACAGGGGGGGCCCGCGAGCAGTACTTC. This codes for CASSLTGGAREQYF. The variable domain in full, with the rest retrieved from reference TRBV5-4 and TRBJ2-7, is ETGVTQSPTHLIKTRGQQVTLRCSSQSGHNTVSWYQQALGQGPQFIFQYYREEENGRGNFPPRFSGLQFPNYSSELNVNALELDDSALYLCASSLTGGAREQYFGPGTRLTVT.

Only a few counts were recorded for this clone. This chain joins TRBV19 and TRBJ1-5, with TRBD1 matching over 7 bases. Germline CDR1 reads LNHDA; CDR2 reads SQIVND (reference sequence). The CDR3 runs 14 residues. V shed 0 bases and J 8 bases; nucleotides not matched to a gene: 4. Written as DNA, the CDR3 is TGTGCCAGTAGTATAGATGAGGGGGCGAAGCCCCAGCATTTT. Amino acid sequence: CASSIDEGAKPQHF. The full variable domain, rest sourced from reference TRBV19 and TRBJ1-5, is DGGITQSPKYLFRKEGQNVTLSCEQNLNHDAMYWYRQDPGQGLRLIYYSQIVNDFQKGDIAEGYSVSREKKESFPLTVTSAQKNPTAFYLCASSIDEGAKPQHFGDGTRLSIL.